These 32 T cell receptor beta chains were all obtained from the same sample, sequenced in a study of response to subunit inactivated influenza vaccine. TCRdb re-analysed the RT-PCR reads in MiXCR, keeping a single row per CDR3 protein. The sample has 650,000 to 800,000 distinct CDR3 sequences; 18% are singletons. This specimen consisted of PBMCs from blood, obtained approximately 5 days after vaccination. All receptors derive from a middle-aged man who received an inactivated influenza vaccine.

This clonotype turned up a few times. CDR3 in amino acids: CASSQTESGAQDTQYF. CDR3 coding DNA: TGCGCCAGCAGCCAGACAGAGTCCGGGGCTCAGGATACGCAGTATTTT. This chain links TRBV4-1 with TRBJ2-3, with D perhaps being TRBD1 or TRBD2 (5 bases each). Germline CDR1 MGHRA, CDR2 YSYEKL. Trimming removed 3 bases at V and 6 bases at J, with 19 bases between. The length of the CDR3 is 16 residues.

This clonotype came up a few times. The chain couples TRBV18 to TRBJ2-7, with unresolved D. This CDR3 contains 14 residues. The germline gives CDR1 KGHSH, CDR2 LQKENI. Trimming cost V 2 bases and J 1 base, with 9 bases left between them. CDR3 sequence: CASSPIGRSYEQYF. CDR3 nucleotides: TGTGCCAGCTCACCAATCGGCAGGTCCTACGAGCAGTACTTC. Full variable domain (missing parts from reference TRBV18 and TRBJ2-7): NAGVMQNPRHLVRRRGQEARLRCSPMKGHSHVYWYRQLPEEGLKFMVYLQKENIIDESGMPKERFSAEFPKEGPSILRIQQVVRGDSAAYFCASSPIGRSYEQYFGPGTRLTVT.

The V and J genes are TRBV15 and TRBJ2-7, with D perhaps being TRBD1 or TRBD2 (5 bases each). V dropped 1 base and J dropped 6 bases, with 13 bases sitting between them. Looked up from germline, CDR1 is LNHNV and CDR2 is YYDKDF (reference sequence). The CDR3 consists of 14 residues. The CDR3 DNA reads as TGTGCCACCAGCAGAGGGGGGATTGAAATCGAGCAGTACTTC. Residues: CATSRGGIEIEQYF.

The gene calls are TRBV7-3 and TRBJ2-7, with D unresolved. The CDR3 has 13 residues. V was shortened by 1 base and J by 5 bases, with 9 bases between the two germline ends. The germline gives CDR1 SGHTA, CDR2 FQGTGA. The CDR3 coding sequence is TGTGCCAGCAGCTTAAGCCATAGGGACGAGCAGTACTTC. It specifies CASSLSHRDEQYF.

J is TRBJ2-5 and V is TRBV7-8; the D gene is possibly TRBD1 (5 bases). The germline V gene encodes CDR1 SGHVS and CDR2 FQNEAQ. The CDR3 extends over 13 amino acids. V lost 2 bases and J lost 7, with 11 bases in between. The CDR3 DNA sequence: TGTGCCAGCAGCTTACGCCAGGGCCCGACCCAGTACTTC. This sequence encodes CASSLRQGPTQYF.

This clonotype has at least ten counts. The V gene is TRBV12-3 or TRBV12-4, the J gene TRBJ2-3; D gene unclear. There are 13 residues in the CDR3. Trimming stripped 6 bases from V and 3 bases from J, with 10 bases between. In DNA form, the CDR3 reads TGTGCCAGCAGCCCCGCGTGGACAGATACGCAGTATTTT. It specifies CASSPAWTDTQYF.

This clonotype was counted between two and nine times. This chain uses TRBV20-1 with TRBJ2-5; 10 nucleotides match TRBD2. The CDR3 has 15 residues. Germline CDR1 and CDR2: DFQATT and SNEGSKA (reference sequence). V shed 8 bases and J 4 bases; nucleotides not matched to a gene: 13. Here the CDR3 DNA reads TGCAGTCTTGGGGCTAGCGGGGGATTAGGAGAGACCCAGTACTTC. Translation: CSLGASGGLGETQYF.

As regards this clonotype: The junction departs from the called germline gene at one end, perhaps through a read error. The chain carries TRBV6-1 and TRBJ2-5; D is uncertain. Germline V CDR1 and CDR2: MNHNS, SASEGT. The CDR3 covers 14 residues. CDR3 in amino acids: CASSLWMFSETKYF. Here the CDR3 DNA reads TGTGCCAGCAGCTTGTGGATGTTCTCAGAGACCAAGTACTTC.

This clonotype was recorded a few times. The CDR3 bases are TGTGCCAGCAGTATCCGGGACTGGGGGTCTGGGGCCAACGTCCTGACTTTC. It specifies CASSIRDWGSGANVLTF. The gene calls are TRBV12-3 or TRBV12-4 and TRBJ2-6, with D tentatively TRBD2 (6 bases). V gave up 5 bases and J gave up 1 base, with 15 bases separating them. This CDR3 spans 17 amino acids.

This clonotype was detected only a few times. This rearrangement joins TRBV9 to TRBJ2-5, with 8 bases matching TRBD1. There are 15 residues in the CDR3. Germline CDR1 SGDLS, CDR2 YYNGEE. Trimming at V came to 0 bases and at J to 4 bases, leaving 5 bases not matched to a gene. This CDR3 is CASSVGQGAGETQYF. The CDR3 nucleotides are TGTGCCAGCAGCGTAGGGCAGGGGGCCGGAGAGACCCAGTACTTC.

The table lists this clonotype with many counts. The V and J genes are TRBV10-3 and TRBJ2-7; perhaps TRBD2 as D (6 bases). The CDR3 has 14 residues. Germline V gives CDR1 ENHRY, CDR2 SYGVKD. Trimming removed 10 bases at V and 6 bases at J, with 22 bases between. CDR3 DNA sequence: TGTGCCACCGAACGGGGGAGGCACTCTGGCGAGCAGTACTTC. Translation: CATERGRHSGEQYF.

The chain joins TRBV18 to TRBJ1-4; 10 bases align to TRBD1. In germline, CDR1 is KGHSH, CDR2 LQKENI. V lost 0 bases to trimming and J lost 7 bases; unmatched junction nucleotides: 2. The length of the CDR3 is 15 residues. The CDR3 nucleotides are TGTGCCAGCTCACCACCGGGACAGGGGAGTGAAAAACTGTTTTTT. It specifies CASSPPGQGSEKLFF.

The CDR3 is CASSLSGALSPDTQYF. DNA for the CDR3: TGCGCCAGCAGCTTGTCGGGGGCCCTCTCCCCAGATACGCAGTATTTT. V usage is TRBV5-1 and J usage is TRBJ2-3; D may be TRBD1 or TRBD2 (6 bases each). This CDR3 has 16 residues. Trimming removed 1 base at V and 4 bases at J, with 16 bases between. CDR1 is SGHRS and CDR2 is YFSETQ in the germline V gene.

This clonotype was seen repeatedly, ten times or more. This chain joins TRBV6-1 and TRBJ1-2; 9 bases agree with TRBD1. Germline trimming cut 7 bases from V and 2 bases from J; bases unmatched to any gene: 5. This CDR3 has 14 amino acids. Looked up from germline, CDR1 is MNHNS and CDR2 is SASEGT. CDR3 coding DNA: TGTGCCAGCAACCAACAGGGGGCGAACTATGGCTACACCTTC. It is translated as CASNQQGANYGYTF.

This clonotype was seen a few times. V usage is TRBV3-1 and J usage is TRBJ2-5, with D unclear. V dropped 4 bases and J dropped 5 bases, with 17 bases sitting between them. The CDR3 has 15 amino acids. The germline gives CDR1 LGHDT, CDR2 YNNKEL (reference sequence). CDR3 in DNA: TGTGCCAGCAGCCCGACGATGGCGTCGCCCGAGACCCAGTACTTC. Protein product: CASSPTMASPETQYF.

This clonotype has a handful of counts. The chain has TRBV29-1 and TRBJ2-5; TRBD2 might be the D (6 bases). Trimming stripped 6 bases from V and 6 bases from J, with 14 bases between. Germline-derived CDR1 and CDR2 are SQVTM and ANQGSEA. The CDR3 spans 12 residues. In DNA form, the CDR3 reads TGCAGCGTAGAGGAGGGGTATCAGACCCAGTACTTC. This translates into CSVEEGYQTQYF.

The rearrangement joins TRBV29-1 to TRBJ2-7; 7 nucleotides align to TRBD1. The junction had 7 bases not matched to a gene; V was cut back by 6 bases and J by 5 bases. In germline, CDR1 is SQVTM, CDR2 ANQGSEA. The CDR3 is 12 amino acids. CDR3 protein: CSVNQGVHEQYF. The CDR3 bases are TGCAGCGTCAACCAGGGGGTACACGAGCAGTACTTC.

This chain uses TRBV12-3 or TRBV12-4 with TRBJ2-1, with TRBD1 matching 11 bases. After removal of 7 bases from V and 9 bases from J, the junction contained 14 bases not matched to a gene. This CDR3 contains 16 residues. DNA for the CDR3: TGTGCCAGCACCCGGGGTCGGACAGGGGGCTTGGGTGAGCAGTTCTTC. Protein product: CASTRGRTGGLGEQFF.

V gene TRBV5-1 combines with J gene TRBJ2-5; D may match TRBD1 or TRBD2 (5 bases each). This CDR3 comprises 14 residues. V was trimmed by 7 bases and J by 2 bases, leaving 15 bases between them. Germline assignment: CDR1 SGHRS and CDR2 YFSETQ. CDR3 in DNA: TGCGCCAGCCGTGACAGCGGAGGACAAGAGACCCAGTACTTC. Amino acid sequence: CASRDSGGQETQYF.

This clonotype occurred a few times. DNA for the CDR3: TGCGCCAGCAGCTTGGAGCGGGTCCCGCAGTATTTT. It encodes CASSLERVPQYF. The rearrangement uses TRBV5-1 and TRBJ2-3; possibly TRBD2 for D (6 bases). Germline V gene lookup returns CDR1 SGHRS and CDR2 YFSETQ. V lost 0 bases and J 10 bases, leaving 9 bases between the germline ends. CDR3 length equals 12 residues.

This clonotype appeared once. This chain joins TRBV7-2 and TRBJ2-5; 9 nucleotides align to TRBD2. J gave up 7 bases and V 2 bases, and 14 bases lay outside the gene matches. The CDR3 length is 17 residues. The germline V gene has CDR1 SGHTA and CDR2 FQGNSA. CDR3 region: CASSLSPAGGPSGTQYF. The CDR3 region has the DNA TGTGCCAGCAGCTTATCTCCCGCGGGAGGGCCTTCGGGGACCCAGTACTTC.

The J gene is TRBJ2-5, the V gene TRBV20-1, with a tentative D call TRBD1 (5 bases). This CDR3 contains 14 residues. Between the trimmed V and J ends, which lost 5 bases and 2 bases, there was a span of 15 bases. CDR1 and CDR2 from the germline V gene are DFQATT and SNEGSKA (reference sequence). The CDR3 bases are TGCAGTGCTGCTCGGACAAGTCTTCAAGAGACCCAGTACTTC. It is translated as CSAARTSLQETQYF.

CDR3 residues: CATRAGTASLPLHF. The CDR3 DNA is TGTGCCACCCGCGCGGGGACAGCCTCTCTACCCCTCCACTTT. The V and J genes are TRBV7-2 and TRBJ1-6; 7 bases line up with TRBD1. The CDR3 is 14 residues long. CDR1 and CDR2 (germline): SGHTA, FQGNSA. Trimming removed 10 bases from V and 12 bases from J; junction bases left unmatched: 15.

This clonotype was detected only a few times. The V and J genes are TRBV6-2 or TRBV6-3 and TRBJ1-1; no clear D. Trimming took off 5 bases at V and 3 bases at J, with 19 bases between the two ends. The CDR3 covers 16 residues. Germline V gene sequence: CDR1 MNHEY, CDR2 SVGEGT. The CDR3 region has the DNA TGTGCCAGCAGTCTACCGGGGAGGGTCGCCGACACTGAAGCTTTCTTT. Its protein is CASSLPGRVADTEAFF.

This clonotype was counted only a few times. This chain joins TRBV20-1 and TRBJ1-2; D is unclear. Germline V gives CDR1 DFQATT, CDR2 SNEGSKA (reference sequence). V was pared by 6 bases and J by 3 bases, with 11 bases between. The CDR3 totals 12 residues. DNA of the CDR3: TGCAGTGCCGCCCCGTCCCACTATGGCTACACCTTC. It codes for CSAAPSHYGYTF.

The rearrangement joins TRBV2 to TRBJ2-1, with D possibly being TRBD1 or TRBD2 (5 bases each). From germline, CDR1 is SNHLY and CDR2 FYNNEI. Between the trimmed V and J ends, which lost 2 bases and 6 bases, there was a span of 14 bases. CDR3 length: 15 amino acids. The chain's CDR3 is CASSETRGFVNEQFF. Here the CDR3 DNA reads TGTGCCAGCAGTGAAACGAGGGGTTTTGTCAATGAGCAGTTCTTC.

CDR3 amino acids: CASSLDPTPRETQYF. CDR3 nucleotides: TGCGCCAGCAGCTTGGACCCTACCCCCCGGGAGACCCAGTACTTC. The chain links TRBV5-1 to TRBJ2-5, with D unclear. The CDR3 runs to 15 residues. With 0 bases removed from V and 5 bases from J, the gap between germline ends came to 14 bases. CDR1 and CDR2 (germline): SGHRS, YFSETQ.

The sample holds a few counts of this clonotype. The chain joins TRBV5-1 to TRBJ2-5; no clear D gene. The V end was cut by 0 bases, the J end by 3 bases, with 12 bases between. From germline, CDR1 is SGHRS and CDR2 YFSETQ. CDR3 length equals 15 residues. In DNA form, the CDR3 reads TGCGCCAGCAGCTTGGGGGTGTCGTATGAAGAGACCCAGTACTTC. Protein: CASSLGVSYEETQYF.

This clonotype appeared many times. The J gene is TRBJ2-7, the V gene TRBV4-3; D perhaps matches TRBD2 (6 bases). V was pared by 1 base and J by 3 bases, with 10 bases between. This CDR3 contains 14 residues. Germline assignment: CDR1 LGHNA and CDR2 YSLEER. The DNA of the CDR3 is TGCGCCAGCAGCCAAGGGAGGGCCGGCTACGAGCAGTACTTC. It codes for CASSQGRAGYEQYF.

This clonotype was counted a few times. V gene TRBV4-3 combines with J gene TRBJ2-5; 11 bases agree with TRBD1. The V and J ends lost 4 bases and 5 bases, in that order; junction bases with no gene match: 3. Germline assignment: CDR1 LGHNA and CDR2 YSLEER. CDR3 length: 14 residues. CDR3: CASSRDRGYETQYF. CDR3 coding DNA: TGCGCCAGCAGCCGGGACAGGGGGTACGAGACCCAGTACTTC.

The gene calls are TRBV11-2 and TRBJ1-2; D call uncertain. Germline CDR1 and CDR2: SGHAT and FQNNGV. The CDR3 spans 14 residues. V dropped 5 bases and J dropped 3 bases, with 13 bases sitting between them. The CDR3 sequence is CASSPLARYYGYTF. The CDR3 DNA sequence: TGTGCCAGCAGCCCCTTAGCCAGGTACTATGGCTACACCTTC.

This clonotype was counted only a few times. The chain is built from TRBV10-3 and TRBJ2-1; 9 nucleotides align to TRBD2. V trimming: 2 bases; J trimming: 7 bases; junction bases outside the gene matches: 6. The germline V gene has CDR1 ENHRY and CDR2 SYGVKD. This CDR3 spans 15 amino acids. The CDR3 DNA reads TGTGCCATCAGTGAGCGGGCGGGAGGGCCGAATGAGCAGTTCTTC. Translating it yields CAISERAGGPNEQFF.